This paragraph reports one TCR beta chain. These data belong to a study of blood T cells in healthy people across ages. This CDR3 is built from 14 residues. Germline CDR1 SNHLY, CDR2 FYNNEI. Trimming left V 9 bases short and J 5 bases short, with 14 bases between. A second PCR of about 7 to 12 cycles used a sample-barcoded 5' primer and a J-beta primer mix. TCRdb processed the 5' RACE reads anew with MiXCR; each CDR3 protein has one entry. This sample has around 580,000 distinct CDR3 sequences; around 50% occur once, and the top ten carry just under 25%. This chain connects TRBV2 to TRBJ2-6; D gene unclear. Sequenced material: blood. This receptor was obtained from a man older than 75 in good health. The CDR3: CARSDTLRANVLTF. The CDR3 DNA reads as TGTGCCAGATCTGACACCCTTAGGGCCAACGTCCTGACTTTC.